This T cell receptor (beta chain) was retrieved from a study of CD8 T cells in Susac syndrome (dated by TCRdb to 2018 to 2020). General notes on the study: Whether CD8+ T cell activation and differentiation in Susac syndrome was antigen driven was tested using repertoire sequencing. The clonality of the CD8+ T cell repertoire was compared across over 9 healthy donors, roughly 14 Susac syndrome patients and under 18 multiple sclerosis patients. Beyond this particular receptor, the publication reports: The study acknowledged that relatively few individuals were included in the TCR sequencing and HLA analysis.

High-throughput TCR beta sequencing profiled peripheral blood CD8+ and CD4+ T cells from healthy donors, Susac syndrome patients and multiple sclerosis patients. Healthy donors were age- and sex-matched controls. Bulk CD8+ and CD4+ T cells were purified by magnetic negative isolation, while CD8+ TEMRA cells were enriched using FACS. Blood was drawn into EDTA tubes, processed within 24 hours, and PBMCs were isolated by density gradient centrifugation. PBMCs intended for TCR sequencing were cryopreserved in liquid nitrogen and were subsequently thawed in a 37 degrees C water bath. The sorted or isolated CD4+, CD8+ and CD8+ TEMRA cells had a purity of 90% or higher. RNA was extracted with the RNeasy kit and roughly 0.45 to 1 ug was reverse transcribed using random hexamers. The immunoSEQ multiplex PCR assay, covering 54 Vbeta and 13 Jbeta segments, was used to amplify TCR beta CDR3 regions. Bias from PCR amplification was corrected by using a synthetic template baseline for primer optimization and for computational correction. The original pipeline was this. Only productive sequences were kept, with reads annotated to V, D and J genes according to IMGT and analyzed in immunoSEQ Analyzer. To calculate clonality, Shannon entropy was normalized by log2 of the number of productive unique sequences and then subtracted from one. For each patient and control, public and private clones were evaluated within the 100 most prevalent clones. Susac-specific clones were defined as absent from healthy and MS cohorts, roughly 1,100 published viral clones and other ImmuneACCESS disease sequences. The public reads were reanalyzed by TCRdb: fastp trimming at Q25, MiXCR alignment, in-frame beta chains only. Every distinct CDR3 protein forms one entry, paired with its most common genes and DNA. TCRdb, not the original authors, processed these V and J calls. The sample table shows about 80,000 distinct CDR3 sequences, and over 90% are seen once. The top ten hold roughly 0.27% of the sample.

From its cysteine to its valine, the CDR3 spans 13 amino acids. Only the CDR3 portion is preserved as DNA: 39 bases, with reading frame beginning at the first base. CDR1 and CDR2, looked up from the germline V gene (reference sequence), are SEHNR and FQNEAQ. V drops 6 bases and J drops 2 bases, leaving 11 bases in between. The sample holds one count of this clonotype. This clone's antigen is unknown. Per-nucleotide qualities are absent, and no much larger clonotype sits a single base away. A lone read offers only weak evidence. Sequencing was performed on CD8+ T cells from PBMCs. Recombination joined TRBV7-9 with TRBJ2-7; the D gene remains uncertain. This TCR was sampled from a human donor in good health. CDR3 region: CASSPPAAYEQYV. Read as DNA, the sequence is TGTGCCAGCAGTCCCCCTGCAGCCTACGAGCAGTACGTC.